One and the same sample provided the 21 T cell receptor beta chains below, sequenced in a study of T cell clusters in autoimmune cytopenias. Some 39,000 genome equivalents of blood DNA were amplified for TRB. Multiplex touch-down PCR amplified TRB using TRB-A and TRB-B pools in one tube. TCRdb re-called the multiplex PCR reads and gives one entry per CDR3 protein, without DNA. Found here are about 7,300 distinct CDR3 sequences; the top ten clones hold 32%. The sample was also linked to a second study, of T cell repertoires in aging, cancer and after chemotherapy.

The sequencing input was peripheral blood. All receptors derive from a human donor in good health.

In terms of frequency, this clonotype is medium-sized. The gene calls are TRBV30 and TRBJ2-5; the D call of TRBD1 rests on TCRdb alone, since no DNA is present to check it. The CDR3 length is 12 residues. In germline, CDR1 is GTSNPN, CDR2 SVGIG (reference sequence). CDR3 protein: CAWGDYQETQYF. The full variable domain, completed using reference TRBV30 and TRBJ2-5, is SQTIHQWPATLVQPVGSPLSLECTVEGTSNPNLYWYRQAAGRGLQLLFYSVGIGQISSEVPQNLSASRPQDRQFILSSKKLLLSDSGFYLCAWGDYQETQYFGPGTRLLVL.

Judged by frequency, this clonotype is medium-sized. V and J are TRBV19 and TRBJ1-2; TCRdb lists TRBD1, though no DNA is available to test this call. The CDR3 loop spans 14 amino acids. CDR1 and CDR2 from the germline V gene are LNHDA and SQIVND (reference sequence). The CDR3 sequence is CASSPGGGVGGYTF.

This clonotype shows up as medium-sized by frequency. CDR3 residues: CASRPGLAGGTDTQYF. V is TRBV5-5 and J is TRBJ2-3; the TRBD2 assignment by TCRdb is unverifiable without DNA. The CDR3 has 16 amino acids. In germline, CDR1 is SGHKS, CDR2 YYEKEE (reference sequence). The full variable domain, completed using reference TRBV5-5 and TRBJ2-3, is DAGVTQSPTHLIKTRGQQVTLRCSPISGHKSVSWYQQVLGQGPQFIFQYYEKEERGRGNFPDRFSARQFPNYSSELNVNALLLGDSALYLCASRPGLAGGTDTQYFGPGTRLTVL.

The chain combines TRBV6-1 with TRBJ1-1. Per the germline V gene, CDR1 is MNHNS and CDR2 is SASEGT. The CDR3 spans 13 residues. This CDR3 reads CASSGGWNTEAFF.

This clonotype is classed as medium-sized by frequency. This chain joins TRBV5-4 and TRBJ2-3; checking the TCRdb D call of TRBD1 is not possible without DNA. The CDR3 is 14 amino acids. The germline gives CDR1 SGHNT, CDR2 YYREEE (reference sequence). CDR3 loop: CASSPGRGTDTQYF. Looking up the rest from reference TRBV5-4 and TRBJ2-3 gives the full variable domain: ETGVTQSPTHLIKTRGQQVTLRCSSQSGHNTVSWYQQALGQGPQFIFQYYREEENGRGNFPPRFSGLQFPNYSSELNVNALELDDSALYLCASSPGRGTDTQYFGPGTRLTVL.

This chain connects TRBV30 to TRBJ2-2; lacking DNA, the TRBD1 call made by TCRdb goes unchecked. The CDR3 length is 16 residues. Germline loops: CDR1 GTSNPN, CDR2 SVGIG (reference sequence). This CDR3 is CAWSVWGQGVTGELFF.

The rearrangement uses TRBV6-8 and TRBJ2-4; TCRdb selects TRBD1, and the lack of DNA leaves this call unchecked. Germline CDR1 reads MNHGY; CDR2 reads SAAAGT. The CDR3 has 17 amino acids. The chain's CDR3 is CASSLPSRGLAKNIQYF.

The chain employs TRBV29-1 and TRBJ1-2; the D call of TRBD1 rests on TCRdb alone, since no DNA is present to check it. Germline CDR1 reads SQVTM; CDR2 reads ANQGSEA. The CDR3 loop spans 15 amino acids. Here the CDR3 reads CSVEERGGAEYGYTF.

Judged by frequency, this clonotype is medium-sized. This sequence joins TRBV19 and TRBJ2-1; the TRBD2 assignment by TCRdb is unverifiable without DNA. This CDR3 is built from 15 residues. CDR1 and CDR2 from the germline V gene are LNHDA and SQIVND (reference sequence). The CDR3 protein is CASSSGRAAYNEQFF.

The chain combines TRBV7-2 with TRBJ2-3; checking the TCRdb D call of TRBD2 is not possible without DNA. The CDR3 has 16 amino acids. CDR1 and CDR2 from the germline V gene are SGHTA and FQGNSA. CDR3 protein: CASSPAGGRRTDTQYF. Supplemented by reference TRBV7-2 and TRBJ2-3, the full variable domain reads GAGVSQSPSNKVTEKGKDVELRCDPISGHTALYWYRQSLGQGLEFLIYFQGNSAPDKSGLPSDRFSAERTGGSVSTLTIQRTQQEDSAVYLCASSPAGGRRTDTQYFGPGTRLTVL.

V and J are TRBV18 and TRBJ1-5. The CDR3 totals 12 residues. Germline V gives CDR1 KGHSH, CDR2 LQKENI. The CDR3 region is CASSEPNQPQHF.

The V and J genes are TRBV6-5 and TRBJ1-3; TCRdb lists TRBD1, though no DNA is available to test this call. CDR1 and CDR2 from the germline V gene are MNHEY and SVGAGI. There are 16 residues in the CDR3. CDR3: CASSSSRTGGGNTIYF.

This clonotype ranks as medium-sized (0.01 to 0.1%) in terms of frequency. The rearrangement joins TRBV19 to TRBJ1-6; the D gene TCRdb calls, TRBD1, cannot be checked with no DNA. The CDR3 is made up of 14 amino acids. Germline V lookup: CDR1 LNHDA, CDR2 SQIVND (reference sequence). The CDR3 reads CASTKQGFGSPLHF.

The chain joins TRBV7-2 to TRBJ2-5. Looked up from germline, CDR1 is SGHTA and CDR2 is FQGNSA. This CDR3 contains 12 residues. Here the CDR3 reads CASSLVYGTQYF. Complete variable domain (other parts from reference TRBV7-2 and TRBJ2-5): GAGVSQSPSNKVTEKGKDVELRCDPISGHTALYWYRQSLGQGLEFLIYFQGNSAPDKSGLPSDRFSAERTGGSVSTLTIQRTQQEDSAVYLCASSLVYGTQYFGPGTRLLVL.

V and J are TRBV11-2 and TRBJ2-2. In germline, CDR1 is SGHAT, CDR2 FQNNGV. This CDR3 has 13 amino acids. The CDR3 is CASSLDHTGELFF.

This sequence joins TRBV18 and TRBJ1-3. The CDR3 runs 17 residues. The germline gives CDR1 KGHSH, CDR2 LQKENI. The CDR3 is CASSPSVGVPSGNTIYF.

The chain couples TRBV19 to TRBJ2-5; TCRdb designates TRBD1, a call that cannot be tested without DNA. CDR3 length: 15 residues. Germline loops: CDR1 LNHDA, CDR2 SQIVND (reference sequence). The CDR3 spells CASSDAGDLIETQYF. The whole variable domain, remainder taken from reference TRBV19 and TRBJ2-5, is DGGITQSPKYLFRKEGQNVTLSCEQNLNHDAMYWYRQDPGQGLRLIYYSQIVNDFQKGDIAEGYSVSREKKESFPLTVTSAQKNPTAFYLCASSDAGDLIETQYFGPGTRLLVL.

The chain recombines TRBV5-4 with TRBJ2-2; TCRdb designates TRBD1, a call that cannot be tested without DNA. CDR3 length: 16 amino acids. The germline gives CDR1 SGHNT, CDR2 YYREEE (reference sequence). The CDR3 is CASSSRGSANTGELFF. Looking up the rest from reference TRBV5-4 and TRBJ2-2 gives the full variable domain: ETGVTQSPTHLIKTRGQQVTLRCSSQSGHNTVSWYQQALGQGPQFIFQYYREEENGRGNFPPRFSGLQFPNYSSELNVNALELDDSALYLCASSSRGSANTGELFFGEGSRLTVL.

The CDR3 sequence: CASSPLPSSGELFF. This rearrangement joins TRBV12-3 or TRBV12-4 to TRBJ2-2; the D call from TCRdb, TRBD1, cannot be confirmed without DNA. CDR3 length: 14 residues.

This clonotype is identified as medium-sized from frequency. The CDR3 sequence: CASTPRRTGIGGGTGELFF. The V call is TRBV6-5, the J call TRBJ2-2; lacking DNA, the TRBD1 call made by TCRdb goes unchecked. This CDR3 is built from 19 residues. Looked up from germline, CDR1 is MNHEY and CDR2 is SVGAGI.

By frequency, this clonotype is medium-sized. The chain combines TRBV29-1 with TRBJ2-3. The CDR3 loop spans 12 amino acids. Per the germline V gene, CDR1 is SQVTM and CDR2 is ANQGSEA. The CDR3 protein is CSVLKGADTQYF.